This T cell receptor beta chain was identified during a study of vaccination and CD4 T cells after COVID-19. This clonotype has only a few counts. The antigen is unknown. This CDR3 is built from 16 residues. V was clipped by 5 bases and J by 1 base; unmatched bases: 8. CDR1 is SNHLY, CDR2 FYNNEI, per germline. Cultured CD4+ T cell DNA was sequenced using the Oncomine TCR Beta short-read assay. From the PCR reads, TCRdb called clonotypes with MiXCR, one entry per CDR3 protein. The sample lists 12,000 or so distinct CDR3 sequences, roughly 60% seen once, with about an eighth in the top ten. Stated treatment: roughly 11-day PBMC culture with coronavirus spike peptide pools or control peptides (ViraFEST assay).

The J gene is TRBJ1-2, the V gene TRBV2; 9 bases agree with TRBD1. The material sequenced was CD4+ T cells from blood, cultured in vitro. The sequence was collected from a human donor who had recovered from COVID-19. This CDR3 reads CASSKQGASSNYGYTF. The CDR3 nucleotides read TGTGCCAGCAGTAAACAGGGGGCGAGTAGTAACTATGGCTACACCTTC.